The 31 T cell receptor beta chains below were found in one sample sequenced in a study of Ad26.COV2.S vaccination and SARS-CoV-2 variants. The assay was immunoSEQ multiplex PCR, and TCRdb's table has in-frame clones only and misses some. The sample holds a few hundred thousand clones, 80% to 90% seen once. This sample's treatment: approximately 18 received Ad26.COV2.S at low or high dose, single or two shots; about five received placebo; per-sample allocation not given. The investigators took samples on day 63 after the first vaccine or placebo injection. The sequenced sample was peripheral blood, obtained in a trial of Ad26.COV2.S vaccine versus placebo. The receptors here all came from a person between 18 and 60 years old who received the Ad26.COV2.S COVID-19 vaccine or a placebo.

This rearrangement joins TRBV19 to TRBJ2-1; D is undetermined. Germline assignment: CDR1 LNHDA and CDR2 SQIVND (reference sequence). The CDR3 is 14 residues long. The germline V and J ends were trimmed by 2 bases and 6 bases, with 11 bases remaining between them. The CDR3 sequence is CASSIYLAPNEQFF. The CDR3 DNA reads as TGTGCCAGTAGTATATATTTAGCCCCCAATGAGCAGTTCTTC.

The genes are TRBV18 and TRBJ1-2, with TRBD1 as a possible D gene (5 bases). Germline CDR1 KGHSH, CDR2 LQKENI. V was pared by 2 bases and J by 6 bases, with 13 bases between. This CDR3 spans 14 amino acids. CDR3 DNA sequence: TGTGCCAGCTCACCAGGTCGGGGCGCCGATGGCTACACCTTC. This encodes CASSPGRGADGYTF.

The chain has TRBV30 and TRBJ2-3, with D unclear. The CDR3 contains 14 residues. Trimming pared 6 bases from V and 0 bases from J, leaving 13 bases between. Per germline, CDR1 GTSNPN and CDR2 SVGIG (reference sequence). The CDR3: CACGSAPSTDTQYF. CDR3 bases: TGTGCCTGTGGATCAGCACCGAGCACAGATACGCAGTATTTT.

Details on this clone: The same CDR3 arises from other DNA sequences in this sample as well. This sequence joins TRBV27 and TRBJ2-5; D not certain. V was trimmed by 1 base and J by 4 bases, leaving 4 bases between them. In germline, CDR1 is MNHEY, CDR2 SMNVEV (reference sequence). The CDR3 length is 12 residues. Written as DNA, the CDR3 is TGTGCCAGCAGTTTATTGGGAGAGACCCAGTACTTC. Translated, it gives CASSLLGETQYF.

This clone has a handful of counts. The chain joins TRBV7-2 to TRBJ1-6; 7 bases are shared with TRBD1. CDR3 length: 15 residues. V lost 4 bases and J lost 7; bases outside the gene matches: 7. Germline-derived CDR1 and CDR2 are SGHTA and FQGNSA. CDR3 in amino acids: CASSSLQGRNSPLHF. Written as DNA, the CDR3 is TGTGCCAGCAGCTCCCTACAGGGGAGGAATTCACCCCTCCACTTT.

This rearrangement joins TRBV18 to TRBJ1-6; TRBD1 matches 7 bases. Germline CDR1 reads KGHSH; CDR2 reads LQKENI. The CDR3 covers 14 residues. V lost 5 bases, J lost 6 bases, and 4 bases stayed unmatched. CDR3: CASSTGTANSPLHF. The CDR3 DNA sequence: TGTGCCAGCTCAACCGGGACAGCTAATTCACCCCTCCACTTT.

This clone was detected a few times. CDR3 coding DNA: TGTGCCACCAGCAGAGGGACAGGGGTGGCTGAAGCTTTCTTT. This sequence encodes CATSRGTGVAEAFF. This sequence joins TRBV15 and TRBJ1-1, with TRBD1 matching 9 bases. The length of the CDR3 is 14 residues. Germline loops: CDR1 LNHNV, CDR2 YYDKDF (reference sequence). V trimming: 1 base; J trimming: 6 bases; junction bases outside the gene matches: 3.

The V call is TRBV4-1, the J call TRBJ1-6, with unresolved D. Per the germline V gene, CDR1 is MGHRA and CDR2 is YSYEKL. The CDR3 sequence is 14 residues long. Trimming stripped 1 base from V and 7 bases from J, with 8 bases between. For the CDR3, the DNA is TGCGCCAGCAGCCAAGGATTAGGGAATTCACCCCTCCACTTT. Amino acids: CASSQGLGNSPLHF.

As to this clone: The conserved phenylalanine or tryptophan normally closing the CDR3 is absent here, so this likely arose from a read error. The DNA is omitted, as the CDR3 cannot be located on it reliably, and the CDR3 follows TCRdb's listing. The J gene is TRBJ2-7, the V gene TRBV10-3. Including both end residues, the CDR3 is 8 amino acids long. Germline-derived CDR1 and CDR2 are ENHRY and SYGVKD. CDR3 loop: CATTDLQS.

This chain connects TRBV15 to TRBJ1-4, with 10 bases identical to TRBD1. The CDR3 is 15 amino acids. Germline CDR1 LNHNV, CDR2 YYDKDF (reference sequence). Losses at the gene ends were 5 bases for V and 4 bases for J; bases not matched to a gene: 4. The CDR3 spells CATSRDRGLNEKLFF. As DNA, the CDR3 is TGTGCCACCAGCCGGGACAGGGGCCTTAATGAAAAACTGTTTTTT.

CDR3 loop: CASSFWREPSPLHF. Written as DNA, the CDR3 is TGTGCCAGCAGTTTCTGGCGGGAGCCGTCACCCCTCCACTTT. The J gene is TRBJ1-6, the V gene TRBV6-5; unclear D gene. The CDR3 sequence is 14 residues long. Germline CDR1 is MNHEY and CDR2 is SVGAGI. With 4 bases removed from V and 10 bases from J, the gap between germline ends came to 14 bases.

This chain joins TRBV19 and TRBJ1-3; 9 positions match TRBD1. Germline lookup yields CDR1 LNHDA and CDR2 SQIVND (reference sequence). This CDR3 comprises 13 residues. V was clipped by 8 bases and J by 4 bases; unmatched bases: 3. CDR3 region: CASGTGFGNTIYF. The CDR3 DNA reads TGTGCCAGTGGGACAGGGTTCGGAAACACCATATATTTT.

The CDR3 bases are TGTGCCAGCAGACCCGGGACAGGGCTACAGCCCCAGCATTTT. Encoded protein: CASRPGTGLQPQHF. The chain is built from TRBV28 and TRBJ1-5, with 9 bases that match TRBD1. Germline V CDR1 and CDR2: MDHEN, SYDVKM. Trimming took 6 bases from V and 7 from J; bases not matched to a gene: 7. This CDR3 has 14 residues.

V usage is TRBV19 and J usage is TRBJ2-7, with no clear D. V lost 5 bases and J 5 bases, leaving 19 bases between the germline ends. Germline values: CDR1 LNHDA, CDR2 SQIVND (reference sequence). There are 15 residues in the CDR3. The CDR3 nucleotides are TGTGCCAGTAGTGTCTCCGGGCCCAGAATCCACGAGCAGTACTTC. This sequence encodes CASSVSGPRIHEQYF.

The genes are TRBV9 and TRBJ2-2, with TRBD1 matching over 12 bases. With 7 bases clipped from V and 5 bases from J, the junction kept 6 bases outside the gene matches. Germline-derived CDR1 and CDR2 are SGDLS and YYNGEE. This CDR3 is 15 amino acids long. CDR3 DNA sequence: TGTGCCAGCCGCCTGGGACAGGGGGCTACCGGGGAGCTGTTTTTT. It specifies CASRLGQGATGELFF.

The sample holds a few counts of this clone. The V and J genes are TRBV30 and TRBJ1-3; D unclear. The length of the CDR3 is 13 residues. The V gene's germline CDR1 is GTSNPN and CDR2 SVGIG (reference sequence). Trimming shortened V by 4 bases and J by 3 bases, and 10 bases separated the two germline ends. The CDR3 loop is CAWIGALGNTIYF. The CDR3 DNA sequence: TGTGCCTGGATAGGCGCTCTTGGAAACACCATATATTTT.

CDR3 amino acids: CASAWTRQRTEAFF. As DNA, the CDR3 is TGTGCCAGCGCCTGGACAAGACAAAGGACTGAAGCTTTCTTT. This chain uses TRBV6-5 with TRBJ1-1, with D possibly matching TRBD1 (5 bases). CDR1 and CDR2 (germline): MNHEY, SVGAGI. V was pared by 8 bases and J by 5 bases, with 18 bases between. The CDR3 totals 14 residues.

V gene TRBV2 combines with J gene TRBJ1-4; 7 bases line up with TRBD1. The CDR3 is 15 residues long. Germline CDR1 and CDR2: SNHLY and FYNNEI. Germline trimming cut 6 bases from V and 3 bases from J; bases unmatched to any gene: 7. CDR3 coding DNA: TGTGCCAGCAGGGTTACAGGGGTTCCTAATGAAAAACTGTTTTTT. Translated, it gives CASRVTGVPNEKLFF.

The chain carries TRBV5-1 and TRBJ1-5; no clear D. This CDR3 contains 13 residues. V was shortened by 3 bases and J by 5 bases, with 9 bases between the two germline ends. Germline lookup yields CDR1 SGHRS and CDR2 YFSETQ. This CDR3 is CASSSFGDQPQHF. Here the CDR3 DNA reads TGCGCCAGCAGCTCCTTCGGGGATCAGCCCCAGCATTTT. Supplemented by reference TRBV5-1 and TRBJ1-5, the full variable domain reads KAGVTQTPRYLIKTRGQQVTLSCSPISGHRSVSWYQQTPGQGLQFLFEYFSETQRNKGNFPGRFSGRQFSNSRSEMNVSTLELGDSALYLCASSSFGDQPQHFGDGTRLSIL.

This chain connects TRBV6-5 to TRBJ2-1, with 9 bases matching TRBD1. The CDR3 runs 15 residues. V was clipped by 5 bases and J by 14 bases; unmatched bases: 16. Germline V gene data show CDR1 as MNHEY and CDR2 as SVGAGI. CDR3 nucleotides: TGTGCCAGCAGTCCGGACAGGGGCATATTCTTTTGGGAGTTCTTC. Translating gives CASSPDRGIFFWEFF.

V is TRBV14 and J is TRBJ2-7, with a weak D call TRBD2 (6 bases). Germline CDR1 is SGHDN and CDR2 is FVKESK. This CDR3 has 14 amino acids. V was clipped by 3 bases and J by 6 bases, with 15 bases between them. DNA of the CDR3: TGTGCCAGCAGCCACGATTTGGAGGGGTTCGAGCAGTACTTC. Translating it yields CASSHDLEGFEQYF. Full variable domain (remainder filled in from reference TRBV14 and TRBJ2-7): EAGVTQFPSHSVIEKGQTVTLRCDPISGHDNLYWYRRVMGKEIKFLLHFVKESKQDESGMPNNRFLAERTGGTYSTLKVQPAELEDSGVYFCASSHDLEGFEQYFGPGTRLTVT.

The gene calls are TRBV18 and TRBJ2-7, with a tentative D call TRBD1 (6 bases). V was trimmed by 2 bases and J by 3 bases, leaving 14 bases between them. Germline CDR1 reads KGHSH; CDR2 reads LQKENI. The CDR3 runs 15 residues. This CDR3 reads CASSPSGALGYEQYF. Here the CDR3 DNA reads TGTGCCAGCTCACCATCAGGGGCGTTAGGCTACGAGCAGTACTTC.

The J gene is TRBJ2-5, the V gene TRBV5-4, with D perhaps given as TRBD1 or TRBD2 (6 bases each). Germline V gives CDR1 SGHNT, CDR2 YYREEE (reference sequence). Trimming cost V 4 bases and J 5 bases, with 9 bases left between them. This CDR3 is 12 amino acids long. The CDR3: CASSPGAETQYF. The DNA of the CDR3 is TGTGCCAGCAGCCCGGGGGCGGAGACCCAGTACTTC.

The rearrangement joins TRBV20-1 to TRBJ1-1; D unresolved. V lost 3 bases and J 4 bases, leaving 15 bases between the germline ends. Germline lookup yields CDR1 DFQATT and CDR2 SNEGSKA (reference sequence). There are 14 residues in the CDR3. The CDR3 here is CSASAGSRGTEAFF. In nucleotides, the CDR3 is TGCAGTGCTAGTGCCGGCAGCCGAGGCACTGAAGCTTTCTTT.

This sequence joins TRBV18 and TRBJ1-2, with D uncertain. Deletions cut 5 bases from V and 4 bases from J, with 8 bases between. CDR3 length: 12 residues. CDR1 and CDR2 (germline): KGHSH, LQKENI. CDR3 in DNA: TGTGCCAGCTCAGAGTCAAGCTATGGCTACACCTTC. This codes for CASSESSYGYTF.

V is TRBV4-3 and J is TRBJ2-1; TRBD2 matches at 16 bases. V was pared by 3 bases and J by 3 bases, with 5 bases of the junction left unmatched. CDR1 is LGHNA and CDR2 is YSLEER in the germline V gene. CDR3 length equals 18 residues. CDR3 sequence (DNA): TGCGCCAGCAGCCAGGGGACTAGCGGGGGGGCGGTCTACAATGAGCAGTTCTTC. Translated, it gives CASSQGTSGGAVYNEQFF.

The chain couples TRBV6-5 to TRBJ2-7; tentatively, D is TRBD1 (5 bases). The V gene's germline CDR1 is MNHEY and CDR2 SVGAGI. Trimming took off 10 bases at V and 2 bases at J, with 9 bases between the two ends. The CDR3 consists of 11 residues. CDR3 sequence reads: CATGQAYEQYF. For the CDR3, the DNA is TGTGCCACCGGACAAGCCTACGAGCAGTACTTC.

V and J are TRBV9 and TRBJ1-1, with D possibly being TRBD1 (5 bases). CDR1 SGDLS and CDR2 YYNGEE come from the germline V gene. Trimming shortened V by 0 bases and J by 4 bases, and 13 bases separated the two germline ends. This CDR3 spans 15 amino acids. The CDR3 DNA is TGTGCCAGCAGCGTAGCTCCCGGGGGAAGCACTGAAGCTTTCTTT. It translates to CASSVAPGGSTEAFF. The full variable domain, rest sourced from reference TRBV9 and TRBJ1-1, is DSGVTQTPKHLITATGQRVTLRCSPRSGDLSVYWYQQSLDQGLQFLIQYYNGEERAKGNILERFSAQQFPDLHSELNLSSLELGDSALYFCASSVAPGGSTEAFFGQGTRLTVV.

The CDR3 DNA sequence: TGTGCCAGTAGTTTCCGACAGGAGAACTATGGCTACACCTTC. Encoded protein: CASSFRQENYGYTF. This rearrangement joins TRBV19 to TRBJ1-2, with a possible D match to TRBD1 (6 bases). The CDR3 length is 14 residues. CDR1 is LNHDA and CDR2 is SQIVND in the germline V gene (reference sequence). V shed 5 bases and J shed 2 bases, with 12 bases lying between them.

The chain employs TRBV5-6 and TRBJ1-6; tentative D call: TRBD1 (6 bases). Germline values: CDR1 SGHDT, CDR2 YYEEEE. Trimming shortened V by 1 base and J by 7 bases, and 9 bases separated the two germline ends. This CDR3 has 14 amino acids. The CDR3: CASSLLQGNSPLHF. In nucleotides, the CDR3 is TGTGCCAGCAGCTTGTTGCAGGGGAATTCACCCCTCCACTTT.

The V and J genes are TRBV7-8 and TRBJ1-5, with unresolved D. The germline V gene encodes CDR1 SGHVS and CDR2 FQNEAQ. Trimming took 5 bases from V and 5 from J, leaving 19 bases between them. This CDR3 comprises 16 residues. This chain's CDR3 is CASSPKDGSRDQPQHF. DNA of the CDR3: TGTGCCAGCAGCCCTAAGGACGGAAGCAGAGATCAGCCCCAGCATTTT. Combining the CDR3 with reference TRBV7-8 and TRBJ1-5 gives the whole variable domain GAGVSQSPRYKVAKRGQDVALRCDPISGHVSLFWYQQALGQGPEFLTYFQNEAQLDKSGLPSDRFFAERPEGSVSTLKIQRTQQEDSAVYLCASSPKDGSRDQPQHFGDGTRLSIL.